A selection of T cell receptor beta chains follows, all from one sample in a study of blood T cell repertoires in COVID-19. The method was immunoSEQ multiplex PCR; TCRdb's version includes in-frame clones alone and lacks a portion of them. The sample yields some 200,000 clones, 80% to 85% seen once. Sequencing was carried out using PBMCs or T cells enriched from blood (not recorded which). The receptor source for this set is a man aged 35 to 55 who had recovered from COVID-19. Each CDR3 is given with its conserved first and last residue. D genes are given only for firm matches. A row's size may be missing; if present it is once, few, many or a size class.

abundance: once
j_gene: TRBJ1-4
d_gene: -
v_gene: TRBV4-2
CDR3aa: CASSLGVTNEKLFF
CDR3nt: TGTGCCAGCAGCCTAGGGGTAACTAATGAAAAACTGTTTTTT

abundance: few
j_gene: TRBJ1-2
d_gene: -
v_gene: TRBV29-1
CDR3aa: CSVEGGQSYGYTF
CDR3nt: TGCAGCGTTGAAGGTGGGCAGTCCTATGGCTACACCTTC

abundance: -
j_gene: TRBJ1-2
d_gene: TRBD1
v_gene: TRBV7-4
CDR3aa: CASSLEGGGPGQPKDNYGYTF
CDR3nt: TGTGCCAGCAGCTTAGAGGGGGGAGGTCCGGGACAGCCGAAAGACAACTATGGCTACACCTTC

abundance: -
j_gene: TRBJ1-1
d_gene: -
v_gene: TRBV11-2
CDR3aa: CASSPGLQAFF
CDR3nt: TGTGCCAGCAGCCCGGGACTCCAAGCTTTCTTT

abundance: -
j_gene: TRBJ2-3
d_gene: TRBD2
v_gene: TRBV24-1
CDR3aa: CATGVGGRAGGTDTQYF
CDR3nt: TGTGCCACCGGGGTAGGGGGGCGAGCGGGGGGCACAGATACGCAGTATTTT

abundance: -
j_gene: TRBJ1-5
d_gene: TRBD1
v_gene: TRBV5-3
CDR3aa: CARSFPPGQGYRQPQHF
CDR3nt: TGTGCCAGAAGTTTTCCTCCGGGACAGGGGTATCGACAGCCCCAGCATTTT

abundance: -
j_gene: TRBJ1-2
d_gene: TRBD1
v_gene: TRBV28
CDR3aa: CASRTPGQPGYYGYTF
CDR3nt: TGTGCCAGCAGGACTCCGGGACAGCCGGGCTACTATGGCTACACCTTC

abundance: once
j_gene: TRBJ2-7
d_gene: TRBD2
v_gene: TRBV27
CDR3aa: CASNRGGVFYEQYF
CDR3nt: TGTGCCAGCAATAGGGGAGGGGTCTTCTACGAGCAGTACTTC

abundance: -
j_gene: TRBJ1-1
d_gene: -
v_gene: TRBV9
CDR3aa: CASSSPTGNTEAFF
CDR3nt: TGTGCCAGCAGCTCCCCGACAGGTAACACTGAAGCTTTCTTT

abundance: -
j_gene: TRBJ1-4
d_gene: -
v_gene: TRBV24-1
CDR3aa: CATSDSRRGGTNEKLFF
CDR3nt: TGTGCCACCAGTGATTCCCGGAGGGGAGGAACTAATGAAAAACTGTTTTTT

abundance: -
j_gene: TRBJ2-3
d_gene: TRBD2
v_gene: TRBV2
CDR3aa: CASGSGGQTDTQYF
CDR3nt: TGTGCCAGCGGAAGCGGGGGGCAGACAGATACGCAGTATTTT

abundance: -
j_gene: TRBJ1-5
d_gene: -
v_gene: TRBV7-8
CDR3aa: CASSLDIWAVINQPQHF
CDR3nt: TGTGCCAGCAGCTTAGACATCTGGGCAGTTATCAATCAGCCCCAGCATTTT

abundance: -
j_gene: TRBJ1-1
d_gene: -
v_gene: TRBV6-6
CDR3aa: CASRRQTEAFF
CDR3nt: TGTGCCAGCAGACGACAAACTGAAGCTTTCTTT

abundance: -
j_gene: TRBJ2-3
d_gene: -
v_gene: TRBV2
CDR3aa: CASRSTWGRSTDTQYF
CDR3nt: TGTGCCAGCAGATCTACCTGGGGCCGGAGCACAGATACGCAGTATTTT

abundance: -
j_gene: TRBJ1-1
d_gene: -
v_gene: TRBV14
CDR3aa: CASSQEFVGRRTEAFF
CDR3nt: TGTGCCAGCAGCCAAGAGTTTGTCGGGCGGAGGACTGAAGCTTTCTTT

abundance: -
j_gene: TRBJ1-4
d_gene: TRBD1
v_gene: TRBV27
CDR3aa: CASSSYTGGANEKLFF
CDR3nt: TGTGCCAGCAGTTCGTACACAGGGGGGGCTAATGAAAAACTGTTTTTT

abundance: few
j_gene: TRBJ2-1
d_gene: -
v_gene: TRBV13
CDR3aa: CASSRSFRQLERPRNEQFF
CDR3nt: TGTGCCAGCAGCCGATCCTTTCGCCAGTTAGAGAGGCCTAGGAATGAGCAGTTCTTC

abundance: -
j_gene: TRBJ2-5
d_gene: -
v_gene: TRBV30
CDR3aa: CAWSASEASYSGTQYF
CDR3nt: TGTGCCTGGAGTGCCTCGGAGGCCTCCTACTCGGGGACCCAGTACTTC

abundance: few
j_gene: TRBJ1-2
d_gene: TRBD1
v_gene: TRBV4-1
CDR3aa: CASSQGAPRGKDGYTF
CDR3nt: TGCGCCAGCAGCCAAGGGGCCCCCAGGGGGAAGGACGGCTACACCTTC

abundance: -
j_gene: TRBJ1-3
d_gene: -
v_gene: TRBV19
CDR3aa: CASRKTGTGNTIYF
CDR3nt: TGTGCCAGTAGGAAAACAGGAACTGGAAACACCATATATTTT

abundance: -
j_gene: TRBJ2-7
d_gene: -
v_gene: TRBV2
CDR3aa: CASSEADSYYEQYF
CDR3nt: TGTGCCAGCAGTGAAGCTGACAGCTATTACGAGCAGTACTTC

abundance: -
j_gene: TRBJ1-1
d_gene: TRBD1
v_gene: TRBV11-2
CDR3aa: CASSLEWTGATEAFF
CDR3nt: TGTGCCAGCAGCTTAGAGTGGACAGGGGCGACTGAAGCTTTCTTT

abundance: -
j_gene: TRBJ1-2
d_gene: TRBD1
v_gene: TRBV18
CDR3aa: CASSGQAANYGYTF
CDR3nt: TGTGCCAGCTCAGGACAGGCAGCTAACTATGGCTACACCTTC

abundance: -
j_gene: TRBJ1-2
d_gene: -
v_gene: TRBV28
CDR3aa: CASSSSDRVYGYTF
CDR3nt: TGTGCCAGCAGTTCATCCGACAGAGTATATGGCTACACCTTC

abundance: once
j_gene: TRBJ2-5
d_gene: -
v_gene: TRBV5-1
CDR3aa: CASRPSGEETQYF
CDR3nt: TGCGCCAGCAGGCCGAGTGGTGAAGAGACCCAGTACTTC

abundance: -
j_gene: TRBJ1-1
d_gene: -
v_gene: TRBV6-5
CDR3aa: CASSSRRPQGSTEAFF
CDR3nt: TGTGCCAGCAGTTCCAGACGACCTCAGGGGAGCACTGAAGCTTTCTTT

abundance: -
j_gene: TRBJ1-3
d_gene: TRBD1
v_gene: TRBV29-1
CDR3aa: CSVEDRGRTIYF
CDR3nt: TGCAGCGTTGAGGACAGGGGACGGACCATATATTTT

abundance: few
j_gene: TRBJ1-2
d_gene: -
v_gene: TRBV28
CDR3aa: CASSLKPPYGYTF
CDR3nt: TGTGCCAGCAGTTTAAAGCCACCTTATGGCTACACCTTC

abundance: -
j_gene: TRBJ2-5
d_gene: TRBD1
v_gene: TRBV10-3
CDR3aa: CAIAWGTGQETQYF
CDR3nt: TGTGCCATCGCCTGGGGGACAGGTCAAGAGACCCAGTACTTC

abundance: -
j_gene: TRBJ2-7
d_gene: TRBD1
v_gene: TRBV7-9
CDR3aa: CASSLDRGESYEQYF
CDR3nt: TGTGCCAGCAGCTTAGACAGGGGAGAGTCCTACGAGCAGTACTTC

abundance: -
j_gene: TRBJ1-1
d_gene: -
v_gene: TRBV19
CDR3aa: CASSAAGNGEAFF
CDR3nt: TGTGCCAGTAGCGCGGCCGGGAATGGGGAAGCTTTCTTT

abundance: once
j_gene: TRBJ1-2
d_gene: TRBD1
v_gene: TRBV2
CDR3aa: CASSADLRDRGNYGYTF
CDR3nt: TGTGCCAGCAGTGCCGACTTACGAGACAGGGGAAACTATGGCTACACCTTC

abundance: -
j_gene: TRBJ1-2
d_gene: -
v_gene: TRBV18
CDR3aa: CASSPSGRGRRVTANYGYTF
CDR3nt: TGTGCCAGCTCACCATCCGGGCGGGGGCGCAGGGTAACAGCAAACTATGGCTACACCTTC

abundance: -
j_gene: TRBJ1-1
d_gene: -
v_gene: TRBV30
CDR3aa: CAWIGRTEAFF
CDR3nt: TGTGCCTGGATTGGGAGGACTGAAGCTTTCTTT

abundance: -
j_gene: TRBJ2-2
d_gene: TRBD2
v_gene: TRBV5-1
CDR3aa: CATRRGGENTGELFF
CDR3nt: TGCGCCACCCGCCGCGGGGGGGAGAACACCGGGGAGCTGTTTTTT

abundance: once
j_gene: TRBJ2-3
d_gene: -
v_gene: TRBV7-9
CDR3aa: CASSQTTSPTLGGTQYF
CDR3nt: TGTGCCAGCAGCCAAACTACATCCCCCACACTGGGTGGAACGCAGTATTTT

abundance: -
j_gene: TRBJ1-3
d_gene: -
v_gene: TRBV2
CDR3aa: CAAGARGNTIYF
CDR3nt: TGTGCCGCGGGGGCGCGCGGAAACACCATATATTTT

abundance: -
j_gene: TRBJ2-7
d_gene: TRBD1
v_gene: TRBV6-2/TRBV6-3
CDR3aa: CASSGGDRDHYEQYF
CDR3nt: TGTGCCAGCAGTGGGGGGGACAGGGATCACTACGAGCAGTACTTC

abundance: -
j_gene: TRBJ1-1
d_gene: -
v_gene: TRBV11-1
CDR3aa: CASSLGGPGTEAFF
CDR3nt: TGTGCCAGCAGCTTAGGCGGGCCGGGCACTGAAGCTTTCTTT

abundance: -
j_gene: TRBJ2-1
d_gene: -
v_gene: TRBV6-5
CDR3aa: CATKRGYYNEQFF
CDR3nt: TGTGCCACCAAGAGGGGGTACTACAATGAGCAGTTCTTC

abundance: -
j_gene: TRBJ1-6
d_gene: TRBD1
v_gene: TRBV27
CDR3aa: CASSSVHGQGRNSPLHF
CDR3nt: TGTGCCAGCAGTTCTGTACACGGACAGGGCAGGAATTCACCCCTCCACTTT

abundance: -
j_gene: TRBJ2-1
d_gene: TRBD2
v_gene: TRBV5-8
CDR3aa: CASSLAVRPSGGYNEQFF
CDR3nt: TGTGCCAGCAGCTTGGCCGTTAGGCCTAGCGGGGGATACAATGAGCAGTTCTTC

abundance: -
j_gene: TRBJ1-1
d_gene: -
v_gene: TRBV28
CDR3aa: CASSLSQGVTEAFF
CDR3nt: TGTGCCAGCAGCCTGAGTCAGGGCGTCACTGAAGCTTTCTTT

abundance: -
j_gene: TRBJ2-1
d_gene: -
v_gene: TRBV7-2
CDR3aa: CASSLDRQLTGQFF
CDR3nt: TGTGCCAGCAGCTTAGATCGTCAGCTTACGGGGCAGTTCTTC

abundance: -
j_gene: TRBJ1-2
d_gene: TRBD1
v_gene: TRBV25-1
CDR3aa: CASSGQGQGSSGYTF
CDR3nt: TGTGCCAGCAGTGGCCAAGGACAGGGCTCCTCTGGCTACACCTTC

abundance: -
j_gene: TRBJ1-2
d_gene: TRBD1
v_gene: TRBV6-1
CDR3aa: CASRRGQADYGYTF
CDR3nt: TGTGCCAGCAGAAGGGGACAGGCCGACTATGGCTACACCTTC

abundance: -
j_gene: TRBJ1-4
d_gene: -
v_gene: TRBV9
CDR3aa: CASSVGGGLVEKLFF
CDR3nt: TGTGCCAGCAGCGTAGGCGGAGGGCTGGTAGAAAAACTGTTTTTT

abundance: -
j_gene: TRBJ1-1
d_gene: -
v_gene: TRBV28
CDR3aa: CASGRRGMNTEAFF
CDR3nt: TGTGCCAGCGGGAGGAGGGGCATGAACACTGAAGCTTTCTTT

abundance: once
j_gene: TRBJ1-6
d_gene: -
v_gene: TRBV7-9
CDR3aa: CASSLASRFNSPLHF
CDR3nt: TGTGCCAGCAGCTTAGCGTCCAGGTTTAATTCACCCCTCCACTTT